This T cell receptor beta chain was found in a study of blood T cell repertoires in COVID-19. Study background: Some COVID-19 samples were acute and others convalescent; all came from the United States, Italy and Spain.

TCRdb's table, derived via immunoSEQ multiplex PCR, lists solely in-frame clones and lacks some. This sample has tens of thousands of clones, with around 82% found just once. CDR3 size: 18 residues. The receptor was derived from a woman older than 75 with acute or convalescent COVID-19. The chain has TRBV21-1 and TRBJ1-5. TRBV21-1 is classified as a pseudogene. Sequenced input: peripheral blood. The CDR3 spells CASSKEVRGNRFNQPQHF. Written as DNA, the CDR3 is TGTGCCAGCAGCAAAGAGGTTCGAGGTAATCGATTTAATCAGCCCCAGCATTTT.